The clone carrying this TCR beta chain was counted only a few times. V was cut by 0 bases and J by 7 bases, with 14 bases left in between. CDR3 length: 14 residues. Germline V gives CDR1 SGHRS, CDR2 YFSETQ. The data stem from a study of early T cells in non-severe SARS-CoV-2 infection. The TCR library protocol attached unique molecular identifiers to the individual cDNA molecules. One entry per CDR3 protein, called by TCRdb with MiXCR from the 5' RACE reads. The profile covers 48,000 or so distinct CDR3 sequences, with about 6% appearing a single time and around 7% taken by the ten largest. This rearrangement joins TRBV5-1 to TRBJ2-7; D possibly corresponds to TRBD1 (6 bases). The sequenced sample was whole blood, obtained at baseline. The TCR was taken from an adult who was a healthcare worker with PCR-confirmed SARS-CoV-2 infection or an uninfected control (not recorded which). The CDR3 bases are TGCGCCAGCAGCTTGGGGGGGCCTCTCGAGGAGCAGTACTTC. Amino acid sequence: CASSLGGPLEEQYF.